This is a list of T cell receptor beta chains from one sample in a study of a mutant IDH1 vaccine in newly diagnosed glioma. Profiling relied on immunoSEQ multiplex PCR, and the TCRdb table lists in-frame clones only, not all of them. The sample carries about 120,000 clones, under 90% recorded once. No antigens are known for them. This specimen consisted of PBMCs, obtained from a glioma patient whose treatment included an IDH1 peptide vaccine. Receptor source: a woman between 45 and 65 years old with glioma. CDR3s include the opening cysteine and the closing phenylalanine or tryptophan. The order of the fields is clone size, V gene, D gene, J gene, CDR3 DNA, CDR3 protein. A D gene is named only where the DNA matches it firmly. Clone size is given for some rows only: seen once, a few or many times, or a class if the clone is expanded.

clone size: -; V gene: TRBV4-1; D gene: TRBD2; J gene: TRBJ2-1; CDR3 DNA: TGCGCCAGCGGAGGACTAGCGACAAACAATGAGCAGTTCTTC; CDR3 protein: CASGGLATNNEQFF
clone size: -; V gene: TRBV27; D gene: -; J gene: TRBJ1-1; CDR3 DNA: TGTGCCAGCAGTTCTCTCCGATCGGGTACTGAAGCTTTCTTT; CDR3 protein: CASSSLRSGTEAFF
clone size: -; V gene: TRBV10-3; D gene: -; J gene: TRBJ1-1; CDR3 DNA: TGTGCCATCAGTGGCCGGGAGGGGGGGGTGACTGAAGCTTTCTTT; CDR3 protein: CAISGREGGVTEAFF
clone size: -; V gene: TRBV6-5; D gene: TRBD1; J gene: TRBJ2-7; CDR3 DNA: TGTGCCAGCAGTTGGGGGACAGGGGGCTACGAGCAGTACTTC; CDR3 protein: CASSWGTGGYEQYF
clone size: -; V gene: TRBV5-1; D gene: -; J gene: TRBJ1-4; CDR3 DNA: TGCGCCAGCAGCTTGTCCGGAACTAATGAAAAACTGTTTTTT; CDR3 protein: CASSLSGTNEKLFF
clone size: -; V gene: TRBV7-3; D gene: -; J gene: TRBJ1-1; CDR3 DNA: TGTGCCAGCAGCTTAACTGTGGCCTCTGAAGCTTTCTTT; CDR3 protein: CASSLTVASEAFF
clone size: -; V gene: TRBV15; D gene: TRBD1; J gene: TRBJ2-7; CDR3 DNA: TGTGCCACCAGCAGGGACAACAGGGGGGTGGGCGAGCAGTACTTC; CDR3 protein: CATSRDNRGVGEQYF
clone size: -; V gene: TRBV10-2; D gene: TRBD1; J gene: TRBJ1-6; CDR3 DNA: TGCGCCAGCCAAGACAGGGCTGGTTCACCCCTCCACTTT; CDR3 protein: CASQDRAGSPLHF
clone size: -; V gene: TRBV27; D gene: TRBD2; J gene: TRBJ2-1; CDR3 DNA: TGTGCCAGCAGCCCTTGGGGGAGGGACAATGAGCAGTTCTTC; CDR3 protein: CASSPWGRDNEQFF
clone size: -; V gene: TRBV5-1; D gene: -; J gene: TRBJ2-5; CDR3 DNA: TGCGCCAGCAGCACCCGGACAGCTCAAGAGACCCAGTACTTC; CDR3 protein: CASSTRTAQETQYF
clone size: -; V gene: TRBV18; D gene: -; J gene: TRBJ1-5; CDR3 DNA: TGTGCCAGCTCACCTTTGGGGCACATCTTTAGCAATCAGCCCCAGCATTTT; CDR3 protein: CASSPLGHIFSNQPQHF
clone size: -; V gene: TRBV2; D gene: -; J gene: TRBJ2-5; CDR3 DNA: TGTGCCAGCAGTGAAACCCCCAGTCGAGGGACCCAGTACTTC; CDR3 protein: CASSETPSRGTQYF
clone size: -; V gene: TRBV14; D gene: -; J gene: TRBJ2-1; CDR3 DNA: TGTGCCAGCAGCCAATATTGGGGATACAATGAGCAGTTCTTC; CDR3 protein: CASSQYWGYNEQFF
clone size: -; V gene: TRBV9; D gene: -; J gene: TRBJ2-1; CDR3 DNA: TGTGCCAGCAGCGTAGATCCCTTCTCCTACAATGAGCAGTTCTTC; CDR3 protein: CASSVDPFSYNEQFF
clone size: -; V gene: TRBV5-6; D gene: -; J gene: TRBJ1-2; CDR3 DNA: TGTGCCAGCAGCTTAACAGGGCGGGCCTATGGCTACACCTTC; CDR3 protein: CASSLTGRAYGYTF
clone size: -; V gene: TRBV19; D gene: -; J gene: TRBJ1-5; CDR3 DNA: TGTGCCAGTAGTAGGACAGAAGCCGATAATCAGCCCCAGCATTTT; CDR3 protein: CASSRTEADNQPQHF
clone size: once; V gene: TRBV7-9; D gene: -; J gene: TRBJ2-1; CDR3 DNA: TGTGCCAGCAGCAGTACTAGGGGGAGCTCCTACAATGAGCAGTTCTTC; CDR3 protein: CASSSTRGSSYNEQFF
clone size: -; V gene: TRBV6-5; D gene: TRBD2; J gene: TRBJ2-1; CDR3 DNA: TGTGCCAGCAGTTACTCGTATAGCGGGAGTCGAAATGAGCAGTTCTTC; CDR3 protein: CASSYSYSGSRNEQFF
clone size: -; V gene: TRBV7-8; D gene: TRBD1; J gene: TRBJ2-3; CDR3 DNA: TGTGCCAGCAGCCTCAGGGGGAGCACAGATACGCAGTATTTT; CDR3 protein: CASSLRGSTDTQYF
clone size: once; V gene: TRBV9; D gene: -; J gene: TRBJ2-3; CDR3 DNA: TGTGCCAGCAGCGTTTTCTGGGACTCAGATACGCAGTATTTT; CDR3 protein: CASSVFWDSDTQYF
clone size: -; V gene: TRBV27; D gene: TRBD1; J gene: TRBJ1-2; CDR3 DNA: TGTGCCAGCGGCCCTGGGGGGACAGGGATAGGCTACACCTTC; CDR3 protein: CASGPGGTGIGYTF
clone size: -; V gene: TRBV5-1; D gene: -; J gene: TRBJ2-1; CDR3 DNA: TGCGCCAGCAGCTTGGGCCAAACAAGCGATGAGCAGTTCTTC; CDR3 protein: CASSLGQTSDEQFF
clone size: -; V gene: TRBV28; D gene: -; J gene: TRBJ2-7; CDR3 DNA: TGTGCCAGCAGTTTAGCCAGAAGATCGCAGTACTTC; CDR3 protein: CASSLARRSQYF
clone size: -; V gene: TRBV6-1; D gene: -; J gene: TRBJ1-3; CDR3 DNA: TGTGCCAGCAGTGAATGGGATTTCTCTGGAAACACCATATATTTT; CDR3 protein: CASSEWDFSGNTIYF
clone size: once; V gene: TRBV7-9; D gene: -; J gene: TRBJ2-5; CDR3 DNA: TGTGCCAGCAGCTTAGGAATCGCCAGCCTTGGAGAGACCCAGTACTTC; CDR3 protein: CASSLGIASLGETQYF